This paragraph reports one TCR beta chain. What it binds is not known. TCRdb's copy holds only in-frame clones and misses some; the assay was immunoSEQ multiplex PCR. The sample lists 2 million to 2.5 million clones; about 94% were seen once. The data are from a study of shared clonotypes between healthy human individuals. Study results and limitations: Despite large depth, sorted-subset datasets appeared incompletely sequenced.

Naive CD8 populations comprised CD45RO-negative cells positively selected for CCR7, excluding terminally differentiated effector memory CD45RA+ cells. The clonotype originates from a young man in good health. The sample comprised naive CD8+ T cells sorted from blood.

The DNA for the CDR3 is TGTGCCAGCAGTCCGCCCACAGACAGGAGGCAGTACTTC. As protein: CASSPPTDRRQYF. The chain recombines TRBV28 with TRBJ2-7; perhaps TRBD1 as D (6 bases). This CDR3 is built from 13 residues. Germline CDR1 is MDHEN and CDR2 is SYDVKM. The germline V and J ends were trimmed by 5 bases and 9 bases, with 17 bases remaining between them.